This T cell receptor beta chain came from a study of T cells in Graves' hyperthyroidism and ophthalmopathy (dated by TCRdb to the late 2010s). The study in broad terms: Peripheral blood was collected at initial diagnosis, before any treatment. TCR V-J signatures able to tell the groups apart were searched for in a discovery cohort of about a hundred patients, of whom roughly 42 had Graves' ophthalmopathy and around 58 had stable Graves' hyperthyroidism. Prospective prediction of ophthalmopathy was tested in an independent validation cohort consisting of about 19 hyperthyroidism patients and approximately 16 patients who later progressed to ophthalmopathy. The approximately 90 discovery patients were randomly split 7:3 into training and test sets. In roughly six Graves' hyperthyroidism patients, the study also compared T-cell repertoires from thyroid tissue with T-cell repertoires from blood. Once sampling was done, hyperthyroidism patients were given methimazole at a starting dose of 30 mg daily, whereas ophthalmopathy patients were given high-dose intravenous methylprednisolone. TCR Vbeta CDR3 sequencing of 140 or so peripheral blood samples (about 45 ophthalmopathy, roughly 74 hyperthyroidism and roughly 17 progressor patients) is reported in the paper. Findings and caveats that apply to the study as a whole: Ophthalmopathy was separated from stable hyperthyroidism by a 13 V-J signature model, with about 86% sensitivity and about 81% specificity obtained in cross-validation and 80%/75% obtained in testing. No statistical method was used to set the sample size in advance, and investigators knew the group allocation. During validation, the model predicted progression to ophthalmopathy a median of roughly six months ahead of onset, with roughly 65% sensitivity and 72.22% specificity. Most expanded thyroid clonotypes (frequency above 0.001) were also detected in blood, a finding suggesting that blood repertoires may reflect thyroid immune responses.

This clonotype was counted many times. Its antigen remains unidentified. The input lacks base qualities; no much larger clone sits a single base away. Graves' hyperthyroidism was defined as stable when no progression to ophthalmopathy occurred over 18 months of follow-up. The hyperthyroidism patients were between 18 and 65 years old and newly diagnosed, with a disease duration of less than 2 months. Patients with uncontrolled infections, other autoimmune diseases, pregnancy or lactation were excluded. Diagnoses were based on clinical symptoms, serum thyroxine and TRAb, thyroid ultrasound and orbital computed tomography. PBMCs were isolated from about 9 ml of fresh peripheral blood by Ficoll-Paque density gradient centrifugation. Trizol reagent was used to extract total RNA, and RNA quality was then checked on an Agilent 2100 Bioanalyzer. Amplification of TCR beta CDR3 regions was carried out from RNA transcripts. For the first round of RT-PCR on the TCR CDR3, the HTBI primer set was used together with the Qiagen OneStep RT-PCR kit. The libraries were constructed in a second round of multiplex PCR and then size-selected and purified. Paired-end sequencing of the libraries was performed with 100 bp reads on an Illumina HiSeq2000. The source study handled its data this way. SOAPnuke was used to process the raw data, removing reads that contained adapters or uncalled bases, had a mean Phred below 15, or lacked an exact match to the constant primer or identifier. High-quality paired reads were merged using COPE v1.2.5, and each unique nucleotide sequence was defined as a clonotype. MiTCR v1.1 was used to align the clonotypes against IMGT TRBV, TRBD and TRBJ reference segments. Only V-J combinations with frequency above 0.0001, covering approximately 99% of repertoires, were analysed. The TCS score was defined as F50 (clonal expansion) divided by E x V (chaos), with BLOSUM62-based TCRdist calculated between CDR3 peptides within each V-J. Welch's t-statistics and random forest reduced 500 to 550 V-J features to 13, which were used in a naive Bayes classifier (R e1071). TCRdb itself trimmed the public reads at Q25 with fastp, ran MiXCR and retained productive beta chains. When rows share a CDR3 protein, they turn into one entry using the most common DNA and genes. The V and J calls shown here were made by TCRdb, not taken from the authors' results. The sample includes around 340,000 distinct CDR3 sequences, with 21% observed a single time. In total, the top ten clones hold 50% of the sample.

Including cysteine and phenylalanine, the CDR3 has 14 amino acids. The only DNA kept is the CDR3, 42 bases in frame from the first base. CDR1 and CDR2, per the germline V gene, are SGHDN and FVKESK. V gives up 0 bases and J gives up 0 bases, and the segment between their germline ends measures 6 bases. This sequence originates from a woman in her forties or fifties with Graves' hyperthyroidism. The V and J genes are TRBV14 and TRBJ2-7; the D gene remains uncertain. What was sequenced was blood. The encoded CDR3 is CASSQDLSSYEQYF. The bases read TGTGCCAGCAGCCAAGACCTGAGCTCCTACGAGCAGTACTTC.